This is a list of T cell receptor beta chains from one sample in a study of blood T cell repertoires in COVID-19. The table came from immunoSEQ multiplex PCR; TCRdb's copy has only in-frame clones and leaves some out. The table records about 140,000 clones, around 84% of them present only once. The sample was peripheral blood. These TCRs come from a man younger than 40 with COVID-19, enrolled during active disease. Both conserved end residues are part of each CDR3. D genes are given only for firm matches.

CDR3aa: CASSLVTGRAFF
v_gene: TRBV7-9
j_gene: TRBJ1-1
d_gene: TRBD1

CDR3aa: CSVARLAAENEQFF
v_gene: TRBV29-1
j_gene: TRBJ2-1
d_gene: TRBD2

CDR3aa: CASRSQGAGATEAFF
v_gene: TRBV28
j_gene: TRBJ1-1
d_gene: TRBD1

CDR3aa: CASSLTNSREQFF
v_gene: TRBV6-5
j_gene: TRBJ2-1
d_gene: .

CDR3aa: CSVVGERYYEQYF
v_gene: TRBV29-1
j_gene: TRBJ2-7
d_gene: .

CDR3aa: CASIPGGTGASEAFF
v_gene: TRBV6-5
j_gene: TRBJ1-1
d_gene: TRBD1

CDR3aa: CAWSRSTSGFYEQYF
v_gene: TRBV30
j_gene: TRBJ2-7
d_gene: .

CDR3aa: CASSPDDSSYEQYF
v_gene: TRBV7-3
j_gene: TRBJ2-7
d_gene: .

CDR3aa: CALINGGKQETQYF
v_gene: TRBV24-1
j_gene: TRBJ2-5
d_gene: TRBD2

CDR3aa: CASSFGQGGNYGYTF
v_gene: TRBV5-1
j_gene: TRBJ1-2
d_gene: TRBD1

CDR3aa: CASSYSEGQGAYEQYF
v_gene: TRBV6-5
j_gene: TRBJ2-7
d_gene: TRBD1

CDR3aa: CASDYVRGTEAFF
v_gene: TRBV11-2
j_gene: TRBJ1-1
d_gene: .

CDR3aa: CASSPLAEGTDTQYF
v_gene: TRBV4-3
j_gene: TRBJ2-3
d_gene: .

CDR3aa: CASSQMGIRDSQFF
v_gene: TRBV4-2
j_gene: TRBJ2-1
d_gene: .

CDR3aa: CASSLGLTLEYGYTF
v_gene: TRBV7-2
j_gene: TRBJ1-2
d_gene: .

CDR3aa: CASSPRGSGGYTF
v_gene: TRBV14
j_gene: TRBJ1-2
d_gene: .

CDR3aa: CASSLINRGRYGYTF
v_gene: TRBV5-6
j_gene: TRBJ1-2
d_gene: TRBD1

CDR3aa: CASSAGAGELFF
v_gene: TRBV6-4
j_gene: TRBJ2-2
d_gene: .

CDR3aa: CASSLGGSGANVLTF
v_gene: TRBV5-1
j_gene: TRBJ2-6
d_gene: .

CDR3aa: CASSSSMTGRSGEQFF
v_gene: TRBV13
j_gene: TRBJ2-1
d_gene: .

CDR3aa: CAWSGSSIGELFF
v_gene: TRBV30
j_gene: TRBJ2-2
d_gene: .

CDR3aa: CASSPPGTGLYNEQFF
v_gene: TRBV11-1
j_gene: TRBJ2-1
d_gene: TRBD1

CDR3aa: CASKNTGLTSNSPLHF
v_gene: TRBV28
j_gene: TRBJ1-6
d_gene: .

CDR3aa: CASSLWADSNQPQHF
v_gene: TRBV28
j_gene: TRBJ1-5
d_gene: .

CDR3aa: CASSRPGHSYEQYF
v_gene: TRBV5-5
j_gene: TRBJ2-7
d_gene: .

CDR3aa: CASRQGLETEAFF
v_gene: TRBV18
j_gene: TRBJ1-1
d_gene: TRBD1

CDR3aa: CASSSGGSGANVLTF
v_gene: TRBV6-1
j_gene: TRBJ2-6
d_gene: TRBD2

CDR3aa: CASSQDPERRTDTQYF
v_gene: TRBV3-1/TRBV3-2
j_gene: TRBJ2-3
d_gene: .

CDR3aa: CASTSDLSYEQYF
v_gene: TRBV12-3/TRBV12-4
j_gene: TRBJ2-7
d_gene: .

CDR3aa: CSVGRDLHTQYF
v_gene: TRBV29-1
j_gene: TRBJ2-3
d_gene: .

CDR3aa: CASRDSGKGYTF
v_gene: TRBV6-5
j_gene: TRBJ1-2
d_gene: .

CDR3aa: CASSLDRPNSYNSPLHF
v_gene: TRBV18
j_gene: TRBJ1-6
d_gene: .

CDR3aa: CASSAGDRGQANEKLFF
v_gene: TRBV2
j_gene: TRBJ1-4
d_gene: TRBD1

CDR3aa: CAWSRDRGSTEAFF
v_gene: TRBV30
j_gene: TRBJ1-1
d_gene: TRBD1

CDR3aa: CASSPGTSTYEQYF
v_gene: TRBV10-1
j_gene: TRBJ2-7
d_gene: TRBD2

CDR3aa: CASSLTGGKATGELFF
v_gene: TRBV11-2
j_gene: TRBJ2-2
d_gene: TRBD1

CDR3aa: CASSPGQNKAIEQYF
v_gene: TRBV18
j_gene: TRBJ2-7
d_gene: TRBD1

CDR3aa: CASSAQAGGYEQYF
v_gene: TRBV7-8
j_gene: TRBJ2-7
d_gene: TRBD1

CDR3aa: CASKKGGSYEQYF
v_gene: TRBV7-2
j_gene: TRBJ2-7
d_gene: .